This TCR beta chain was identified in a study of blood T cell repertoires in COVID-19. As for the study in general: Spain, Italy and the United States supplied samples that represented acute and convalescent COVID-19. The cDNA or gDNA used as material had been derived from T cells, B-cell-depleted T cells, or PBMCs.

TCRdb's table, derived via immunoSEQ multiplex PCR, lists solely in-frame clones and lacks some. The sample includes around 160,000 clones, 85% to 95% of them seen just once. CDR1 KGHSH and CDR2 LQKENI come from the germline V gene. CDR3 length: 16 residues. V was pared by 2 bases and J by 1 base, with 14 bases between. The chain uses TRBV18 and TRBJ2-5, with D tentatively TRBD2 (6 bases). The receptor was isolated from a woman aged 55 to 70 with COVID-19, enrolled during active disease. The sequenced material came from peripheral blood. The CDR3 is CASSPLWGESQETQYF. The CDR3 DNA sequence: TGTGCCAGCTCACCATTATGGGGGGAAAGCCAAGAGACCCAGTACTTC.